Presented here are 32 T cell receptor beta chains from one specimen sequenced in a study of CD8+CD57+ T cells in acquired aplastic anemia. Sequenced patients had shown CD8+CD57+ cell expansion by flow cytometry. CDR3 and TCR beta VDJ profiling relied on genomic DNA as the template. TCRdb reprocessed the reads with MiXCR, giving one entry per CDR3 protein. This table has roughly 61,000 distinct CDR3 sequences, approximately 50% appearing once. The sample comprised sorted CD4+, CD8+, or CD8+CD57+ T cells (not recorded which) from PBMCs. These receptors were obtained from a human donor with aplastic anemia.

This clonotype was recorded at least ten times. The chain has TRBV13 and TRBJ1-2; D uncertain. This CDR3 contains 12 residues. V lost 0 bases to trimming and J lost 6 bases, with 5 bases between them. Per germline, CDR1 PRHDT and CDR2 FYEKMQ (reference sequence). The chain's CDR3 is CASSLGGNGYTF. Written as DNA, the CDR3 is TGTGCCAGCAGCTTAGGAGGAAATGGCTACACCTTC.

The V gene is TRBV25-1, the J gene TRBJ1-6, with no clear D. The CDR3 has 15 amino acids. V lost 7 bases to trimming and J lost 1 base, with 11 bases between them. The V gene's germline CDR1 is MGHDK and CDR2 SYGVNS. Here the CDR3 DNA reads TGTGCCAGCAAGCCGGTAGGGTCCTATAATTCACCCCTCCACTTT. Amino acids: CASKPVGSYNSPLHF.

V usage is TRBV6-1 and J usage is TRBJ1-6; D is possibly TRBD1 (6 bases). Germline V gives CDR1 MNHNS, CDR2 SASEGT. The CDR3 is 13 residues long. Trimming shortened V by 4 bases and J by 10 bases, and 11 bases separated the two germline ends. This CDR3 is CASSAGVYSPLHF. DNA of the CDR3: TGTGCCAGCAGTGCAGGGGTATACTCACCCCTCCACTTT.

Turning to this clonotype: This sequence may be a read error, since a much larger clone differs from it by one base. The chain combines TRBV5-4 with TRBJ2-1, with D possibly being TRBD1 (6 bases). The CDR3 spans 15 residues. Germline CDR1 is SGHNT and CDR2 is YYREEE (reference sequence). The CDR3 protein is CASSWGLAGYNEQSF. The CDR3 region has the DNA TGTGCCAGCAGCTGGGGGCTAGCCGGCTACAATGAGCAGTCCTTC.

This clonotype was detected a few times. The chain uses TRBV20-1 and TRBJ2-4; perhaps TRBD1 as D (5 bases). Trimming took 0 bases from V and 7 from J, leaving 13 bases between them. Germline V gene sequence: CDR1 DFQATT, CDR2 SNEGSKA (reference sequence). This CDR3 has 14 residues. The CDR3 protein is CSARDALGANIQYF. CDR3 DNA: TGCAGTGCTAGAGATGCCCTAGGGGCGAACATTCAGTACTTC.

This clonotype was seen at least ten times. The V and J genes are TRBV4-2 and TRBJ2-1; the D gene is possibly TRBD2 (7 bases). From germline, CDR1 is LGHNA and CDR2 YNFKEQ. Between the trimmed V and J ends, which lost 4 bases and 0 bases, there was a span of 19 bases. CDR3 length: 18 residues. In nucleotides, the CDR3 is TGTGCCAGCAGCCTAACTGGGGGGGCATCTAGCTCCTACAATGAGCAGTTCTTC. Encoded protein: CASSLTGGASSSYNEQFF.

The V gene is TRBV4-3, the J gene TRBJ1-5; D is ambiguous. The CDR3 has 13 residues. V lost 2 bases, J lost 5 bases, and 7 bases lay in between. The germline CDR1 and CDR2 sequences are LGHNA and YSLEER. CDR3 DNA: TGCGCCAGCAGCCAAAGGGTCGATCAGCCCCAGCATTTT. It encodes CASSQRVDQPQHF.

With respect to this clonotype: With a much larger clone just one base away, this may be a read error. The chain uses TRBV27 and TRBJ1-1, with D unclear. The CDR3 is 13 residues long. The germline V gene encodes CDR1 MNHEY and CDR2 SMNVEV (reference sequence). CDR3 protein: CASSSYTTLEVFF. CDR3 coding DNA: TGTGCCAGCAGTTCCTACACCACCCTTGAAGTTTTCTTT.

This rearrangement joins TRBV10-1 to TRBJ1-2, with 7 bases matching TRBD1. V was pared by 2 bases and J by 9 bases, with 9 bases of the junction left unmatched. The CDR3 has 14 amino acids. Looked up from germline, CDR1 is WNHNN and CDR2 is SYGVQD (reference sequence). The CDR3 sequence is CASSETDREVSYTF. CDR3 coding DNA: TGCGCCAGCAGTGAGACCGACAGGGAAGTGAGCTACACCTTC.

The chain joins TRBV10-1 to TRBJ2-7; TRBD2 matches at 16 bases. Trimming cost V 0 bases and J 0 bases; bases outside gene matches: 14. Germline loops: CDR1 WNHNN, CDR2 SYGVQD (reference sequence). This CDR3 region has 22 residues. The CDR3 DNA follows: TGCGCCAGCAGTGAGTCGAACACCCTGGGACTAGCGGGGGGGCATATCTCCTACGAGCAGTACGTC. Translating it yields CASSESNTLGLAGGHISYEQYV.

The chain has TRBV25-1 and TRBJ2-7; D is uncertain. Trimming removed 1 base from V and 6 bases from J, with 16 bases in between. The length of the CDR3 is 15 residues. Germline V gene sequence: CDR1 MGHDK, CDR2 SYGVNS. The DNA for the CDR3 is TGTGCCAGCAGTGAATCGGGCGTCGTTTCCACCGAGCAGTACTTC. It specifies CASSESGVVSTEQYF.

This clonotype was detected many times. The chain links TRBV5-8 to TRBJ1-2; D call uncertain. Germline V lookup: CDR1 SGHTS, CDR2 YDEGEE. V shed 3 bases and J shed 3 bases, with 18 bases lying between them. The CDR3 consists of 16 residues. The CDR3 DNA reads TGTGCCAGCAGCTCCCGATTTCGAATATCCTACTATGGCTACACCTTC. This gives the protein CASSSRFRISYYGYTF.

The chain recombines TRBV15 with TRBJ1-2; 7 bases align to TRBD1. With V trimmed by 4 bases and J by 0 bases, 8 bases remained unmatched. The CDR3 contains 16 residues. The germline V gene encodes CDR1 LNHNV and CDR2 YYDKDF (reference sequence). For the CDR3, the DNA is TGTGCCACCAGCACCTGGACAGGAATTTCTAACTATGGCTACACCTTC. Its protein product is CATSTWTGISNYGYTF.

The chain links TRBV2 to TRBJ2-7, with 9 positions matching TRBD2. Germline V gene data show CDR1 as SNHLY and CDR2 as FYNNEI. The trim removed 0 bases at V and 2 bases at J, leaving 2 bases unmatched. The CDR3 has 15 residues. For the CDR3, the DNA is TGTGCCAGCAGTGAAGCGAGCGGGAGGCCCTACGAGCAGTACTTC. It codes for CASSEASGRPYEQYF.

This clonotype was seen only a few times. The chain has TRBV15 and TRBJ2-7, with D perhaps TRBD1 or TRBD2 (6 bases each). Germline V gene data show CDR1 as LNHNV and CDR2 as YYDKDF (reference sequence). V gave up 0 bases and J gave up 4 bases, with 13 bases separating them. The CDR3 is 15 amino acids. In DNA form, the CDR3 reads TGTGCCACCAGCAGAGATCTCGGGGGCTCATACGAGCAGTACTTC. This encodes CATSRDLGGSYEQYF.

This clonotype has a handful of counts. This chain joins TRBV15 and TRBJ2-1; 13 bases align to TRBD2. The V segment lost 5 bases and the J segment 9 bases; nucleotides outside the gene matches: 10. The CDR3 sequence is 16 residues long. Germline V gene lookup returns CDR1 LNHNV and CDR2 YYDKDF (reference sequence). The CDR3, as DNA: TGTGCCACCAGCCGAGGACTAGCGGGGGAAGGTGGTGAGCAGTTCTTC. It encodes CATSRGLAGEGGEQFF.

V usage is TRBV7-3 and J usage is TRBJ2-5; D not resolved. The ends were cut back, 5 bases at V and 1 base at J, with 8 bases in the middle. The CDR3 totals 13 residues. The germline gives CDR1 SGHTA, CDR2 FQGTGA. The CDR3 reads CASSRLPQETQYF. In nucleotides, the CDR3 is TGTGCCAGCAGCCGACTCCCCCAAGAGACCCAGTACTTC.

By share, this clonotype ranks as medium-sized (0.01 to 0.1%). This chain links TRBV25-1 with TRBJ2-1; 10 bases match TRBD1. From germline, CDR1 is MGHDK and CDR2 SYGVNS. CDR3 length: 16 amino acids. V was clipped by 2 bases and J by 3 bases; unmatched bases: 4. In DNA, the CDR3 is TGTGCCAGCAGTGAAGGGACAGGGGAACTCTACAATGAGCAGTTCTTC. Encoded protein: CASSEGTGELYNEQFF.

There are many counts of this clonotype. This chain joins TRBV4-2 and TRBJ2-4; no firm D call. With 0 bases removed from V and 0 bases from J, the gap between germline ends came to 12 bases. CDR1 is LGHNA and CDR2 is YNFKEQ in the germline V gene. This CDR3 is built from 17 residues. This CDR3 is CASSQDLALLAKNIQYF. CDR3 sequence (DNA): TGTGCCAGCAGCCAAGATTTGGCACTTCTAGCCAAAAACATTCAGTACTTC.

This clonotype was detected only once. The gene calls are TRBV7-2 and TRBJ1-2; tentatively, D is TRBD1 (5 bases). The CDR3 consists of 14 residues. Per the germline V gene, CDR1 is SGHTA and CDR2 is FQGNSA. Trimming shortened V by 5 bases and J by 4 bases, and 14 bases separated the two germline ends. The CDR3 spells CASSLLGPSYGYTF. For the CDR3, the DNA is TGTGCCAGCAGCCTCCTGGGACCAAGCTATGGCTACACCTTC.

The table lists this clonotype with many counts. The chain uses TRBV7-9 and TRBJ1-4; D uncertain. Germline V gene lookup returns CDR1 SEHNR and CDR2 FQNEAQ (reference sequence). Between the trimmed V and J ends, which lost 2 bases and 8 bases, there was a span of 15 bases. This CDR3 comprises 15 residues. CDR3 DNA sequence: TGTGCCAGCAGCTTAAGTGAAGGCGGCCGAGAAAAACTGTTTTTT. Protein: CASSLSEGGREKLFF.

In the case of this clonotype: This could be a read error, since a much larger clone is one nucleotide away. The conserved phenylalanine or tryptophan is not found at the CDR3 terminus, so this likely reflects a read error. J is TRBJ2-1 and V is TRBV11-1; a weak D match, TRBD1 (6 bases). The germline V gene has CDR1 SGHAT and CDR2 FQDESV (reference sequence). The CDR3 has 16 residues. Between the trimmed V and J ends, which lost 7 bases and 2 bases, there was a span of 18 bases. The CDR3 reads CASTDRTAPPYNEQFS. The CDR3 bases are TGTGCCAGCACCGATAGGACAGCCCCGCCCTACAATGAGCAGTTCTCC.

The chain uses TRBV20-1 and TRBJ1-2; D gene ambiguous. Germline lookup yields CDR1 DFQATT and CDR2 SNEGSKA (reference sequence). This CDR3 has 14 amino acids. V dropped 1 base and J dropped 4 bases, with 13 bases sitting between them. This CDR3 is CSARGAEGLYGYTF. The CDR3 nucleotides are TGCAGTGCTAGAGGGGCGGAAGGACTCTATGGCTACACCTTC.

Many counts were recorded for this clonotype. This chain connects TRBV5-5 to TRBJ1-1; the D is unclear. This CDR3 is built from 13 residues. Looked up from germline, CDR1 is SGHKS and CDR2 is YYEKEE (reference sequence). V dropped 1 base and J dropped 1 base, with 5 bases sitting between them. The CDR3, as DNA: TGTGCCAGCAGCTTGTATAAGAACACTGAAGCTTTCTTT. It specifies CASSLYKNTEAFF.

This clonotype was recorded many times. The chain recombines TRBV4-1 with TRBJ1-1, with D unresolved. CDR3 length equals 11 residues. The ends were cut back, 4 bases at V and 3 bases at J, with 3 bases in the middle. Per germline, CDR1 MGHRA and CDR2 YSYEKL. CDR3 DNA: TGCGCCAGCAGCCTTCACACTGAAGCTTTCTTT. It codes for CASSLHTEAFF.

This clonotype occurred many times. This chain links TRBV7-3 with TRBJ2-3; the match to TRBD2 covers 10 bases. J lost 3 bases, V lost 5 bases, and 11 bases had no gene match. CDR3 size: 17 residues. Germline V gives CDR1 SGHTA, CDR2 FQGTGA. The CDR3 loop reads CASSAYSGGPGTDTQYF. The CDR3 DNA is TGTGCCAGCAGCGCCTATAGCGGGGGGCCAGGGACAGATACGCAGTATTTT.

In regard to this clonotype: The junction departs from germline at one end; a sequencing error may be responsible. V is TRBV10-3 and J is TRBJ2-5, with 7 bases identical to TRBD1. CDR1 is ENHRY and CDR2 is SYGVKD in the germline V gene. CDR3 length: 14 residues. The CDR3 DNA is TGTGCCAGCAGTGTATCCCGCAGGGGGGAGACCCAGTACTTC. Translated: CASSVSRRGETQYF.

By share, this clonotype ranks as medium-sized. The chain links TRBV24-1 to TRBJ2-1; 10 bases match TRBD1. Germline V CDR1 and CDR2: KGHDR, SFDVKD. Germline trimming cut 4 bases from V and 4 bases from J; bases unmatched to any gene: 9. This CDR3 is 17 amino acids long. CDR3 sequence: CATSDRRTGGTYNEQFF. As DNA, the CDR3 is TGTGCCACCAGTGACCGTCGGACAGGGGGGACATACAATGAGCAGTTCTTC.

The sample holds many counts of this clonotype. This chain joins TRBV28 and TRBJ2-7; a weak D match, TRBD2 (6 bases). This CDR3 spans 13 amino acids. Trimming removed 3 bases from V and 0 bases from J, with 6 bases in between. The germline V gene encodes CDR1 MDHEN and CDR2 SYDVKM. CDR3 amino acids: CASSFGSSYEQYF. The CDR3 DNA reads TGTGCCAGCAGTTTCGGGAGCTCCTACGAGCAGTACTTC.

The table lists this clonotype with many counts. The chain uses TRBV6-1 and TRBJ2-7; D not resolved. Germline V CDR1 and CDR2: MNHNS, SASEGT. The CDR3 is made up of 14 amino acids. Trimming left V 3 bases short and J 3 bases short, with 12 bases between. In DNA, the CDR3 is TGTGCCAGCAGTGATCCGGCTATATACTACGAGCAGTACTTC. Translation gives CASSDPAIYYEQYF.

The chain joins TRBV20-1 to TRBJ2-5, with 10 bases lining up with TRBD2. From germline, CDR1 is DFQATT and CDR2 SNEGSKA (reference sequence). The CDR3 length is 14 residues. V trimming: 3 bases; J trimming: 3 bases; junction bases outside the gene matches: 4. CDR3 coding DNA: TGCAGTGCTAGGAGCGGGGGGGCAAAAGAGACCCAGTACTTC. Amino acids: CSARSGGAKETQYF.

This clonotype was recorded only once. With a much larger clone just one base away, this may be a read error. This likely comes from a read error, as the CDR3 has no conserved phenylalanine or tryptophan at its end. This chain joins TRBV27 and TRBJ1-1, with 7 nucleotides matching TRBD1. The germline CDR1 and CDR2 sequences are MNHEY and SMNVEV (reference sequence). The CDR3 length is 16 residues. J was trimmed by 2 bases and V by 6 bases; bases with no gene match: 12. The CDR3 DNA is TGTGCCAGCAGCCCTAGCGCGGGACAGATTAACACTGAAGCTTTCCTT. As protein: CASSPSAGQINTEAFL.